The rows below give T cell receptor beta chains drawn from one sample of a study of T cell repertoires in cytomegalovirus infection. TCRdb processed the reads anew with MiXCR; each CDR3 protein has one entry. The repertoire includes around 740,000 distinct CDR3 sequences, roughly a third of them detected once, and around 2.6% sits in the top ten. What was sequenced was PBMCs. The source is a human donor in good health (CMV status not recorded). Some clones in this sample may be carry-over from other donors' samples. Both conserved end residues are part of each CDR3. A D gene is named only where the DNA matches it firmly. The size field is filled for only some rows; it gives once, few, many or a size class.

J,D,V,size,DNA,CDR3
TRBJ1-4,.,TRBV4-1,.,TGCGCCAGCAGCCAAGATCACATTTCTGGACGGGTAAATGAAAAACTGTTTTTT,CASSQDHISGRVNEKLFF
TRBJ2-5,.,TRBV12-3/TRBV12-4,.,TGTGCCAGCAGTACGGGACTGAACCAAGAGACCCAGTACTTC,CASSTGLNQETQYF
TRBJ2-3,.,TRBV11-2,.,TGTGCCAGCAGCCGTCGGGGAGCGGGTGGCGGGGATACGCAGTATTTT,CASSRRGAGGGDTQYF
TRBJ1-5,.,TRBV28,.,TGTGCCAGCAGTTTCCGGCCGTGGGGGAATAGCAATCAGCCCCAGCATTTT,CASSFRPWGNSNQPQHF
TRBJ1-2,TRBD1,TRBV28,few,TGTGCCAGCAGTTTACGAACAGGGGATCGATTGGGAACCGGCTTC,CASSLRTGDRLGTGF
TRBJ2-1,TRBD2,TRBV5-8,.,TGTGCCAGCAGCTTGGTAGCGGGAGCTCGGGAACAGTTCTTC,CASSLVAGAREQFF
TRBJ2-4,TRBD2,TRBV20-1,.,TGCAGTGCTCGTGACGGGGAGGGGTTGGTCAAAAACATTCAGTACTTC,CSARDGEGLVKNIQYF
TRBJ1-2,.,TRBV7-9,.,TGTGCCAGCAGCCCGTTCGGCGGCAGGTACAACTATGGCTACACCTTC,CASSPFGGRYNYGYTF
TRBJ2-3,TRBD2,TRBV29-1,.,TGCAGCGTTGAAAGCGGGATGGGGGATACGCAGTATTTT,CSVESGMGDTQYF
TRBJ2-5,.,TRBV20-1,.,TGCAGTGCTAGTCCTCCGACTGGTTTCGTGAGGACCCAGTACTTC,CSASPPTGFVRTQYF
TRBJ2-3,TRBD2,TRBV7-2,.,TGTGCCAGCAGCCCCTTTGGAACAGCGGGGGGAACGATTGATACGCAGTATTTT,CASSPFGTAGGTIDTQYF
TRBJ1-2,.,TRBV27,few,TGTGCCAGCAGTTCCGCGGGAGACTATGGCTACACCTTC,CASSSAGDYGYTF
TRBJ2-2,.,TRBV24-1,.,TGTGCCACCAGTTTCGGGAGTAGGGGTCGCACCGGGGAGCTGTTTTTT,CATSFGSRGRTGELFF
TRBJ2-2,TRBD2,TRBV7-2,.,TGTGCCAGCAGCAGAACTAGCGGGAGGGCGGGCGGGGAGCTGTTTTTT,CASSRTSGRAGGELFF
TRBJ1-1,TRBD1,TRBV5-6,.,TGTGCCAGCAGCTCTCGGGACAGCGAGGGGGTGAACACTGAAGATTTCTTT,CASSSRDSEGVNTEDFF
TRBJ2-2,TRBD1,TRBV28,.,TGTGCCAGCAGTTTATGGGGGGGAGTGGGACAGGAGGACACCGGGGAGCTGTTTTTT,CASSLWGGVGQEDTGELFF
TRBJ1-2,.,TRBV28,.,TGTGCCAGCAGTTTTGGGGCTCCCTTGGGAGGCTACACCTTC,CASSFGAPLGGYTF
TRBJ2-7,.,TRBV12-3/TRBV12-4,many,TGTGCCAGCAGCCCGAGCTCCTACGAGCAGTACTTC,CASSPSSYEQYF
TRBJ1-4,TRBD1,TRBV28,.,TGTGCCAGCAGCTTAAGTTGGGACAGAAAACTGTTTTTT,CASSLSWDRKLFF
TRBJ2-7,.,TRBV7-2,few,TGTGCCAGCAGCTCCGTCGGGGCGTCCTACGAGCAGTACTTC,CASSSVGASYEQYF
TRBJ2-6,.,TRBV12-3/TRBV12-4,few,TGTGCCAGCAGTCCTCCAGTGGGCTGGACTGGGGCCAACGTCCTGACTTTC,CASSPPVGWTGANVLTF
TRBJ2-7,TRBD2,TRBV19,few,TGTGCCTCTGGGAGTAGCGGGAGTTCCTACGAGCAGTACTTC,CASGSSGSSYEQYF
TRBJ2-1,.,TRBV12-3/TRBV12-4,.,TGTGCCAGCAGCTACCCCTCAATCGGGCCAGATTTAGGAGAGCAGTTCTTC,CASSYPSIGPDLGEQFF
TRBJ2-1,TRBD2,TRBV7-9,few,TGTGCCAGCAGCCAGTACAGAGGACTAGCGGGAGGGCCCAATGAGCAGTTCTTC,CASSQYRGLAGGPNEQFF
TRBJ2-1,.,TRBV28,many,TGTGCCAGCAGTTTAGCGAGCAGACTTTACAATGAGCAGTTCTTC,CASSLASRLYNEQFF
TRBJ2-7,.,TRBV28,.,TGTGCCAGCAGTCCTTATTCCTGGACATCGGGGCACGAGCAGTACTTC,CASSPYSWTSGHEQYF
TRBJ2-7,TRBD1,TRBV6-6,.,TGTGCCAGCAGTGACTCGACAACAGGGGAGTGGGACTTC,CASSDSTTGEWDF
TRBJ2-7,.,TRBV7-9,few,TGTGCCAGCAGCTTAGCGATGGGATACGAGCAGTACTTC,CASSLAMGYEQYF
TRBJ2-3,TRBD2,TRBV11-2,.,TGTGCCAGCAGCTTTGGGAGTAGCGGGAGCGCAGATACGCAGTATTTT,CASSFGSSGSADTQYF
TRBJ2-6,.,TRBV7-8,.,TGTGCCAGCAGCCGATATGCCCGACAGGTCTCTGGGGCCCACGTCCTGACTTTC,CASSRYARQVSGAHVLTF
TRBJ2-7,.,TRBV19,.,TGTGCCAGTAGACCAAGACTCGGATCCTACGAGCAGTACTTC,CASRPRLGSYEQYF
TRBJ2-1,.,TRBV2,.,TGTGCCAGAAACAGACTCCGACGAGCCGATGAGCAGTTCTTC,CARNRLRRADEQFF
TRBJ1-2,.,TRBV20-1,once,TGCAGTGCCCGGCCTCAGGGAAACTATGGCTACACCTTC,CSARPQGNYGYTF
TRBJ1-2,.,TRBV12-5,.,TGTGCTAGTGGTTTGGTACGTCAGGGAGGGAACTATGGCTACACCTTC,CASGLVRQGGNYGYTF
TRBJ1-1,.,TRBV7-8,many,TGTGCCAGCAGCTTAGACGGGGACACTGAAGCTTTCTTT,CASSLDGDTEAFF
TRBJ1-1,.,TRBV19,few,TGTGCCAGTAGTTCCCGAAAAATCACTGAAGCTTTCTTT,CASSSRKITEAFF
TRBJ1-2,.,TRBV4-2,.,TGTGCCAGCAGCCAAGAGCCTGACGGCACTAACTATGGCTACACCTTC,CASSQEPDGTNYGYTF
TRBJ1-6,.,TRBV5-1,.,TGCGCCAGCAGCTTGGGGTTCGGGGGCCGGTCACCCCTCCACTTT,CASSLGFGGRSPLHF
TRBJ1-1,.,TRBV12-3/TRBV12-4,few,TGTGCCAGCAGACCAGGGGTTGAAGGCACTGAAGCTTTCTTT,CASRPGVEGTEAFF
TRBJ2-5,.,TRBV2,once,TGTGCCAGCACTTGGGGCCTAGACAGGGAGGGGAGAGAGACCCAGTACTTC,CASTWGLDREGRETQYF
TRBJ1-5,.,TRBV19,.,TGTGCCAGTAGTGGCGGGGGATATAGCAATCAGCCCCAGCATTTT,CASSGGGYSNQPQHF
TRBJ2-1,TRBD2,TRBV20-1,many,TGCAGTGCTCGAAAAGCGGGAGGATCCTACAATGAGCAGTTCTTC,CSARKAGGSYNEQFF
TRBJ2-7,TRBD2,TRBV10-3,.,TGTGCCATTCTTCGACAGGGCTTAACCTCCGGGACTAGCGGGAGGCTGGAGGAGCAGTACTTC,CAILRQGLTSGTSGRLEEQYF